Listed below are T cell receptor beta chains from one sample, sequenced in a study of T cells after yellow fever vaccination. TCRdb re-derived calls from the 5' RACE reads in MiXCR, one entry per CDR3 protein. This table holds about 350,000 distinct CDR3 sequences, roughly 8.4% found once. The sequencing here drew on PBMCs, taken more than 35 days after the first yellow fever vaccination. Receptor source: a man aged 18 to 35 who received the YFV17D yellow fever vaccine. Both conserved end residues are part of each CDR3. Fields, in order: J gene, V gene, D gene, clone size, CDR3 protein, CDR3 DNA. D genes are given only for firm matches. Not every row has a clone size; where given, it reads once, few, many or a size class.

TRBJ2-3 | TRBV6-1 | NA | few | CASGQRARDTQYF | TGTGCCAGCGGACAACGGGCCAGAGATACGCAGTATTTT
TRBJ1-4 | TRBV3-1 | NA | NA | CASSQNSRGEKLFF | TGTGCCAGCAGCCAAAACAGTCGGGGTGAAAAACTGTTTTTT
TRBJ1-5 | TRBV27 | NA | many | CASSFIDQPQHF | TGTGCCAGCAGTTTTATAGATCAGCCCCAGCATTTT
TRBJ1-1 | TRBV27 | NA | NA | CASRVRLAGSEAFF | TGTGCCAGCAGAGTACGGTTGGCGGGCTCTGAAGCTTTCTTT
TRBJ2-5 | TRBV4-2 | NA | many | CASSPGGGAPTKTQYF | TGTGCCAGCAGCCCCGGGGGCGGGGCCCCCACTAAGACCCAGTACTTC
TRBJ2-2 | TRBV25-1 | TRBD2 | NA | CASSEYPPASGDGGELFF | TGTGCCAGCAGTGAATATCCCCCGGCTAGCGGGGATGGCGGGGAGCTGTTTTTT
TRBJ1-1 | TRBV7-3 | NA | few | CASSFTPMNTEAFF | TGTGCCAGCAGTTTCACTCCGATGAACACTGAAGCTTTCTTT
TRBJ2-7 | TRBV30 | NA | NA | CAWSVGAPLRYEQYF | TGTGCCTGGAGTGTTGGGGCCCCGTTACGCTACGAGCAGTACTTC
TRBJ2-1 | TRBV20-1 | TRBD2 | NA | CSARAGGPFNEQFF | TGCAGTGCTAGAGCGGGGGGGCCCTTCAATGAGCAGTTCTTC
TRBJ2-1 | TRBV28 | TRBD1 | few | CASSSPPGTGFYNEQFF | TGTGCCAGCAGTTCCCCCCCCGGGACAGGGTTTTACAATGAGCAGTTCTTC
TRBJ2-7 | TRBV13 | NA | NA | CASSLQVDEQYF | TGTGCCAGCAGCTTACAGGTGGACGAGCAGTACTTC
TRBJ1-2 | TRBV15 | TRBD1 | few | CATSNSRDRDVSGYTF | TGTGCCACCAGCAACTCCCGGGACAGGGACGTATCTGGCTACACCTTC
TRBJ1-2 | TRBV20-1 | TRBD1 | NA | CSAPDLDRVRYGYTF | TGCAGTGCCCCAGACCTCGACAGGGTACGGTATGGCTACACCTTC
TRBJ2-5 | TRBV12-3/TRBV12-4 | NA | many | CASSRAGETQYF | TGTGCCAGCAGCCGAGCCGGGGAGACCCAGTACTTC
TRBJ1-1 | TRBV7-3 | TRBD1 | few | CASSSTTGTVAFF | TGTGCCAGCAGCTCGACGACAGGGACCGTGGCTTTCTTT
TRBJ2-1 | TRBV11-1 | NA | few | CASSLIRNEQFF | TGTGCCAGCAGCTTAATTAGGAATGAGCAGTTCTTC
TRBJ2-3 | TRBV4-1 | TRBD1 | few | CASSQETGAADTQYF | TGCGCCAGCAGCCAAGAAACAGGGGCCGCAGATACGCAGTATTTT
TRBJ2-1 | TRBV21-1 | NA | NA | CASSKARSRGCSYNEQFF | TGTGCCAGCAGCAAAGCACGAAGTCGGGGATGCTCCTACAATGAGCAGTTCTTC
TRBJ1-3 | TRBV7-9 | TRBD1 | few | CASSGRTGTVYGNTIYF | TGTGCCAGCAGCGGACGGACAGGGACGGTATATGGAAACACCATATATTTT
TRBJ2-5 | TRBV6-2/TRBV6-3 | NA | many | CASSPTEETQYF | TGTGCCAGCAGTCCAACGGAAGAGACCCAGTACTTC
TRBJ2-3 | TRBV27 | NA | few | CASSFFGTDTQYF | TGTGCCAGCAGTTTCTTTGGGACAGATACGCAGTATTTT
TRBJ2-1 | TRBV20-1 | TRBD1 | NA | CSSRPQGVGNEQFF | TGCAGTTCCCGCCCACAGGGGGTGGGGAATGAGCAGTTCTTC
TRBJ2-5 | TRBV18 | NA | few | CASSPLGAGPQETQYF | TGTGCCAGCTCACCGCTAGGGGCTGGCCCACAAGAGACCCAGTACTTC
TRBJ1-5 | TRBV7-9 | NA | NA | CASSPDGGSQPQHF | TGTGCCAGCAGCCCCGACGGGGGTTCCCAGCCCCAGCATTTT
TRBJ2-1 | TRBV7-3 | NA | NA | CASSSKGAGSSYNEQFF | TGTGCCAGCAGCTCCAAGGGGGCGGGGAGCTCCTACAATGAGCAGTTCTTC
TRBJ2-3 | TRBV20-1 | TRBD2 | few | CSAWRGAPDTQYF | TGCAGTGCGTGGCGGGGGGCCCCAGATACGCAGTATTTT
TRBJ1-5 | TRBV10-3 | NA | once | CAISEAPRGEGNQPQHF | TGTGCCATCAGTGAGGCCCCTCGGGGGGAAGGGAATCAGCCCCAGCATTTT
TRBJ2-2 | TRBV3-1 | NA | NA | CASSQVPPGWQATGELFF | TGTGCCAGCAGCCAAGTCCCCCCGGGGTGGCAGGCCACCGGGGAGCTGTTTTTT
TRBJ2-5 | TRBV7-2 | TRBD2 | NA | CASSPRLAETQYF | TGTGCCAGCAGCCCCAGACTAGCGGAGACCCAGTACTTC
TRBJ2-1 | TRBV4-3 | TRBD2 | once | CASSQDAGRGGSHEQFF | TGCGCCAGCAGCCAAGATGCAGGGCGGGGGGGCTCCCATGAGCAGTTCTTC
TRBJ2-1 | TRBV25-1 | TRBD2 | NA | CASSESGSGGYNEQFF | TGTGCCAGCAGTGAATCCGGTAGCGGGGGGTACAATGAGCAGTTCTTC
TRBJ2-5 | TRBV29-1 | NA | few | CSVEVASEGETQYF | TGCAGCGTTGAAGTCGCCAGCGAGGGTGAGACCCAGTACTTC
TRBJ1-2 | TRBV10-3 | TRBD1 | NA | CAIRLTGGSYGYTF | TGTGCCATCAGATTGACAGGGGGAAGCTATGGCTACACCTTC
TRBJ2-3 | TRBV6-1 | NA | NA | CASSVKLGTDTQYF | TGTGCCAGCAGCGTAAAGTTAGGCACAGATACGCAGTATTTT
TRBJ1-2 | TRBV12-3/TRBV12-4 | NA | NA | CASSLAAGGYTF | TGTGCCAGCAGTTTGGCGGCGGGCGGCTACACCTTC
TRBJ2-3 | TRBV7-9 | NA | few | CASSLHGVTDTQYF | TGTGCCAGCAGCTTACACGGGGTCACAGATACGCAGTATTTT